These T cell receptor beta chains were read from a single sample in a study of regulatory T cells in long-lasting Graves disease. TCRdb used MiXCR to reprocess the multiplex PCR reads, holding one entry per CDR3 protein. This table holds about 660,000 distinct CDR3 sequences, 25% to 35% found once. The source material was peripheral blood mononuclear cells (PBMCs), sampled when the disease was refractory, from a patient treated with antithyroid drugs. The receptors were sampled from a female donor with Graves disease. The CDR3 runs from the conserved cysteine through the conserved F or W. D genes are given only for firm matches. Size tells how often a clone was seen (once, few, many) or the class of an expanded clone, and some rows leave it out.

>few|TRBV12-3/TRBV12-4|15|TRBJ2-7|TRBD1
CASSFRQGTSYEQYF
TGTGCCAGCAGTTTCCGACAGGGGACTTCCTACGAGCAGTACTTC
>few|TRBV12-3/TRBV12-4|15|TRBJ2-7|TRBD1
CASSKTGTDSYEQYF
TGTGCCAGCAGCAAAACCGGGACAGACTCCTACGAGCAGTACTTC
>-|TRBV5-1|15|TRBJ1-2|-
CASSPNPGQNYGYTF
TGCGCCAGCAGCCCCAACCCCGGACAGAACTATGGCTACACCTTC
>-|TRBV6-2/TRBV6-3|16|TRBJ1-1|TRBD1
CASSYSTGDMNTEAFF
TGTGCCAGCAGTTACTCGACAGGGGATATGAACACTGAAGCTTTCTTT
>-|TRBV5-1|16|TRBJ1-2|-
CASSLDIGRTIYGYTF
TGCGCCAGCAGCTTGGATATTGGCAGAACTATCTATGGCTACACCTTC
>few|TRBV5-6|15|TRBJ1-2|-
CASSPIAGDIYGYTF
TGTGCCAGCAGCCCTATAGCAGGAGATATCTATGGCTACACCTTC
>many|TRBV7-6|15|TRBJ1-1|-
CASSLGTVRNTEAFF
TGTGCCAGCAGCTTAGGGACAGTACGGAACACTGAAGCTTTCTTT
>many|TRBV28|19|TRBJ1-5|-
CASKPRTWGGLFSNQPQHF
TGTGCCAGCAAACCGCGAACCTGGGGAGGACTCTTTAGCAATCAGCCCCAGCATTTT
>few|TRBV29-1|14|TRBJ2-7|TRBD2
CSVKEGGREYEQYF
TGCAGCGTGAAAGAGGGAGGGCGGGAATACGAGCAGTACTTC
>few|TRBV7-9|12|TRBJ2-5|-
CASSAEAETQYF
TGTGCCAGCAGCGCCGAGGCAGAGACCCAGTACTTC
>-|TRBV20-1|15|TRBJ1-4|TRBD1
CSARDLGTGPEKLFF
TGCAGTGCTAGAGATCTTGGGACAGGGCCTGAAAAACTGTTTTTT
>few|TRBV12-3/TRBV12-4|16|TRBJ1-5|-
CASSLVQTYSNQPQHF
TGTGCCAGCAGTTTAGTACAGACATATAGCAATCAGCCCCAGCATTTT
>many|TRBV7-2|14|TRBJ2-7|-
CASSLDGRSYEQYF
TGTGCCAGCAGCTTAGATGGCAGATCCTACGAGCAGTACTTC
>few|TRBV2|13|TRBJ1-1|-
CASIRVHNTEAFF
TGTGCCAGCATCAGGGTTCATAACACTGAAGCTTTCTTT
>-|TRBV14|15|TRBJ1-1|-
CASSQDWSPGAEAFF
TGTGCCAGCAGCCAAGATTGGAGTCCAGGGGCTGAAGCTTTCTTT
>few|TRBV6-1|13|TRBJ1-1|-
CASSPRGATEAFF
TGTGCCAGCAGCCCCCGGGGGGCAACTGAAGCTTTCTTT
>few|TRBV6-5|14|TRBJ2-7|-
CASSFLENGHEQYF
TGTGCCAGCAGTTTCCTAGAAAACGGCCACGAGCAGTACTTC
>few|TRBV7-9|17|TRBJ2-7|-
CASSPSGLRGDGYEQYF
TGTGCCAGCAGCCCCTCGGGACTTAGGGGGGACGGCTACGAGCAGTACTTC
>-|TRBV5-4|15|TRBJ2-5|-
CASSLDTPPQETQYF
TGTGCCAGCAGCTTGGACACTCCCCCCCAAGAGACCCAGTACTTC
>-|TRBV4-1|15|TRBJ1-2|-
CASSRGGGLDYGYTF
TGCGCCAGCAGCAGGGGCGGGGGGCTCGACTATGGCTACACCTTC
>many|TRBV9|13|TRBJ1-2|-
CASSVVSNYGYTF
TGCGCCAGCAGCGTGGTATCGAACTATGGCTACACCTTC
>few|TRBV5-1|14|TRBJ1-2|-
CASSFNTGEYGYTF
TGCGCCAGCAGCTTTAATACAGGAGAGTATGGCTACACCTTC
>-|TRBV6-1|17|TRBJ1-2|-
CASSPGPYSPGNYGYTF
TGTGCCAGCAGCCCCGGACCTTACTCCCCGGGGAACTATGGCTACACCTTC
>-|TRBV20-1|11|TRBJ2-7|-
CSGGGPYEQYF
TGCAGTGGAGGAGGGCCCTACGAGCAGTACTTC
>-|TRBV13|16|TRBJ2-7|-
CASSLMFGGDSYEQYF
TGTGCCAGCAGCTTAATGTTTGGCGGCGACTCCTACGAGCAGTACTTC
>-|TRBV12-3/TRBV12-4|15|TRBJ1-5|-
CASSLAGARNQPQHF
TGTGCCAGCAGTTTGGCAGGGGCGAGAAATCAGCCCCAGCATTTT
>-|TRBV2|15|TRBJ1-3|-
CASNGLSSSGNTIYF
TGTGCCAGCAATGGACTCTCTTCATCTGGAAACACCATATATTTT
>-|TRBV15|15|TRBJ2-7|TRBD1
CATSGRDRASYEQYF
TGTGCCACCAGCGGACGGGACAGAGCCTCCTACGAGCAGTACTTC
>once|TRBV7-9|13|TRBJ1-2|-
CASSGGIYYGYTF
TGTGCCAGCAGCGGAGGGATTTACTATGGCTACACCTTC
>-|TRBV7-2|16|TRBJ1-2|-
CASSLDSGALRYGYTF
TGTGCCAGCAGCTTAGATTCGGGGGCTCTTCGGTATGGCTACACCTTC
>many|TRBV7-2|15|TRBJ1-6|-
CASSLQGDYNSPLHF
TGTGCCAGCAGCTTACAGGGCGACTATAATTCACCCCTCCACTTT
>-|TRBV11-3|17|TRBJ2-3|TRBD2
CASSSGLAGPSTDTQYF
TGTGCCAGCAGCTCAGGACTAGCGGGTCCCAGCACAGATACGCAGTATTTT
>-|TRBV6-2/TRBV6-3|14|TRBJ1-5|TRBD1
CASRRTGGRQPQHF
TGTGCCAGCAGAAGGACAGGGGGCAGGCAGCCCCAGCATTTT
>few|TRBV12-3/TRBV12-4|14|TRBJ1-6|TRBD1
CASRGGRVLTPLHF
TGTGCCAGCAGAGGGGGCAGGGTCCTGACACCCCTCCACTTT
>many|TRBV20-1|13|TRBJ2-5|-
CSALRGREETQYF
TGCAGTGCCCTGAGGGGGAGGGAAGAGACCCAGTACTTC
>-|TRBV7-9|13|TRBJ2-2|-
CASSPSHTGELFF
TGTGCCAGCAGCCCAAGCCACACCGGGGAGCTGTTTTTT
>few|TRBV29-1|13|TRBJ2-7|-
CSVADSSYYEQYF
TGCAGCGTTGCGGACAGTTCCTACTACGAGCAGTACTTC
>few|TRBV6-1|14|TRBJ2-7|TRBD2
CASSDPGTSDEQYF
TGTGCCAGCAGTGACCCCGGGACTAGCGACGAGCAGTACTTC
>-|TRBV3-1|14|TRBJ1-1|-
CASSQDGPNTEAFF
TGTGCCAGCAGCCAAGATGGGCCAAACACTGAAGCTTTCTTT
>few|TRBV6-1|15|TRBJ1-6|-
CASTPSTGSNSPLHF
TGTGCCAGCACCCCCTCCACAGGGAGCAATTCACCCCTCCACTTT
>many|TRBV11-2|13|TRBJ1-5|-
CASSLGVSQPQHF
TGTGCCAGCAGCTTAGGGGTTAGTCAGCCCCAGCATTTT
>-|TRBV29-1|12|TRBJ1-2|TRBD1
CSVDDREYGYTF
TGCAGCGTTGATGACAGGGAGTATGGCTACACCTTC
>-|TRBV19|14|TRBJ1-6|TRBD1
CASSSQGDRSPLHF
TGTGCCAGTAGTTCACAGGGGGATCGTTCACCCCTCCACTTT
>-|TRBV29-1|14|TRBJ2-4|-
CSVDLGLGKNIQYF
TGCAGCGTTGACCTGGGTTTGGGAAAAAACATTCAGTACTTC
>-|TRBV20-1|13|TRBJ1-2|-
CSARVRDKDGYTF
TGCAGTGCTAGAGTCCGGGACAAAGATGGCTACACCTTC
>-|TRBV6-5|15|TRBJ1-6|-
CASSYARDRNSPLHF
TGTGCCAGCAGTTACGCCAGGGACCGTAATTCACCCCTCCACTTT
>-|TRBV20-1|12|TRBJ1-1|-
CSARANLEEAFF
TGCAGTGCTAGAGCCAACCTGGAGGAAGCTTTCTTT